One and the same sample provided the 21 T cell receptor beta chains below, sequenced in a study of cytomegalovirus exposure and HLA in healthy donors. The study ran its PCR with 60 Vbeta and 13 Jbeta primers. Method: immunoSEQ multiplex PCR; TCRdb's copy keeps in-frame clones and lacks some. The profile covers about 65,000 clones, with 60% to 80% appearing a single time and less than 3.5% taken by the ten largest. The sequenced sample consisted of PBMCs. The receptors shown here come from a girl between 5 and 17 years old in good health and CMV-seropositive.

This clone appeared once. This chain connects TRBV9 to TRBJ2-1; the D is unclear. CDR3 size: 15 residues. Deletions cut 2 bases from V and 4 bases from J, with 13 bases between. Germline V gives CDR1 SGDLS, CDR2 YYNGEE. The CDR3 protein is CASSVYLNGYNEQFF. The CDR3 DNA reads TGTGCCAGCAGCGTTTATCTAAACGGGTACAATGAGCAGTTCTTC.

This clone occurred a few times. The CDR3 loop reads CASSEAAVNTGELFF. Here the CDR3 DNA reads TGTGCCAGCAGTGAAGCAGCGGTAAACACCGGGGAGCTGTTTTTT. V usage is TRBV2 and J usage is TRBJ2-2, with D perhaps TRBD2 (5 bases). V lost 0 bases and J lost 2, with 7 bases in between. The CDR3 runs 15 residues. The germline V gene has CDR1 SNHLY and CDR2 FYNNEI.

There are a few counts of this clone. The V gene is TRBV6-1, the J gene TRBJ1-1, with 10 positions matching TRBD1. This CDR3 region has 15 residues. V gave up 1 base and J gave up 3 bases; unmatched junction bases: 2. Germline CDR1 is MNHNS and CDR2 is SASEGT. CDR3 residues: CASSEGTGGHTEAFF. The CDR3 nucleotides read TGTGCCAGCAGTGAAGGGACAGGGGGACACACTGAAGCTTTCTTT.

The chain combines TRBV30 with TRBJ1-1; D is uncertain. CDR3 length: 14 amino acids. Trimming removed 0 bases at V and 0 bases at J, with 8 bases between. CDR1 is GTSNPN, CDR2 SVGIG, per germline (reference sequence). The chain's CDR3 is CAWSVSPMNTEAFF. As DNA, the CDR3 is TGTGCCTGGAGTGTAAGCCCGATGAACACTGAAGCTTTCTTT.

The genes are TRBV4-1 and TRBJ2-2; no clear D gene. This CDR3 comprises 16 residues. CDR1 is MGHRA, CDR2 YSYEKL, per germline. V was shortened by 4 bases and J by 6 bases, with 18 bases between the two germline ends. The CDR3 DNA is TGCGCCAGCAGCCCAATTGCATGGAGTCCCCCCGGGGAGCTGTTTTTT. Protein: CASSPIAWSPPGELFF.

V is TRBV18 and J is TRBJ2-5; TRBD1 agrees at 11 bases. The J segment lost 5 bases and the V segment lost 8 bases, leaving 4 bases of the junction unmatched. The germline gives CDR1 KGHSH, CDR2 LQKENI. This CDR3 spans 13 amino acids. As DNA, the CDR3 is TGTGCCAGCGGACAGGGGGCATCGGAGACCCAGTACTTC. Protein: CASGQGASETQYF.

This chain joins TRBV10-2 and TRBJ2-3, with TRBD2 matching over 8 bases. V shed 3 bases and J 0 bases; nucleotides not matched to a gene: 2. CDR3 length: 15 amino acids. Germline V gene lookup returns CDR1 WSHSY and CDR2 SAAADI. This CDR3 reads CASSEGTRSTDTQYF. The CDR3 DNA sequence: TGCGCCAGCAGTGAAGGGACTAGGAGCACAGATACGCAGTATTTT.

A remark on this clone: A junction boundary mismatches the germline segment, possibly from a read error. V is TRBV7-7 and J is TRBJ1-6; TRBD1 might be the D (6 bases). This CDR3 contains 18 residues. Germline V gene lookup returns CDR1 SSHAT and CDR2 FNYEAQ (reference sequence). DNA for the CDR3: TGTGCTAGCATCCCCGGGGGGCCTCTTATCTCCTATAATTCACCCCTCCACTTT. It codes for CASIPGGPLISYNSPLHF.

V is TRBV29-1 and J is TRBJ1-2; possible D gene TRBD1, 5 bases. Germline CDR1 and CDR2: SQVTM and ANQGSEA. V was pared by 4 bases and J by 8 bases, with 14 bases between. The CDR3 has 12 residues. CDR3 DNA: TGCAGCGTTGCTAAGGGGATCTGGGGCTACACCTTC. Amino acid sequence: CSVAKGIWGYTF.

The sample holds one count of this clone. The chain carries TRBV2 and TRBJ1-5; TRBD1 matches at 7 bases. V dropped 6 bases and J dropped 6; count of bases not matched to a gene: 8. This CDR3 spans 14 amino acids. The V gene's germline CDR1 is SNHLY and CDR2 FYNNEI. The CDR3 DNA sequence: TGTGCCAGCAGGAGGGGGCACACGGTTCAGCCCCAGCATTTT. Protein product: CASRRGHTVQPQHF.

The chain joins TRBV5-4 to TRBJ2-1; D perhaps matches TRBD2 (6 bases). Germline CDR1 reads SGHNT; CDR2 reads YYREEE (reference sequence). CDR3 length equals 16 residues. The ends were cut back, 4 bases at V and 7 bases at J, with 21 bases in the middle. DNA for the CDR3: TGTGCCAGCAGCCCCAGGAGTAACGGGGGATGGAATGAGCAGTTCTTC. This codes for CASSPRSNGGWNEQFF.

This clone was seen once. This chain uses TRBV5-1 with TRBJ1-2; D is undetermined. This CDR3 is built from 16 residues. V shed 0 bases and J shed 4 bases, with 16 bases lying between them. Germline V gene lookup returns CDR1 SGHRS and CDR2 YFSETQ. The DNA of the CDR3 is TGCGCCAGCAGCTTGGGAGAGGAATTGGGAGCCTATGGCTACACCTTC. This sequence encodes CASSLGEELGAYGYTF.

The chain has TRBV7-9 and TRBJ1-3, with D perhaps TRBD1 (5 bases). From germline, CDR1 is SEHNR and CDR2 FQNEAQ (reference sequence). With 7 bases removed from V and 0 bases from J, the gap between germline ends came to 16 bases. The CDR3 runs to 16 residues. CDR3 amino acids: CASILQGTLSGNTIYF. The DNA for the CDR3 is TGTGCCAGCATCCTACAAGGGACTCTCTCTGGAAACACCATATATTTT.

This chain connects TRBV6-5 to TRBJ1-1, with 7 bases identical to TRBD1. CDR1 and CDR2 (germline): MNHEY, SVGAGI. V was pared by 4 bases and J by 12 bases, with 8 bases of the junction left unmatched. CDR3 length: 12 amino acids. As DNA, the CDR3 is TGTGCCAGCAGTTCCGAACAGGGGAGGACTTTCTTT. Amino acid sequence: CASSSEQGRTFF.

The V gene is TRBV28, the J gene TRBJ2-5; a weak D match, TRBD1 (6 bases). The CDR3 consists of 13 residues. Germline V gene data show CDR1 as MDHEN and CDR2 as SYDVKM. Trimming took off 6 bases at V and 3 bases at J, with 11 bases between the two ends. Written as DNA, the CDR3 is TGTGCCAGCAGGACCACAGGGAAAGAGACCCAGTACTTC. Residues: CASRTTGKETQYF.

The chain has TRBV2 and TRBJ2-1; 11 positions match TRBD2. The CDR3 has 21 amino acids. Germline CDR1 is SNHLY and CDR2 is FYNNEI. The junction had 25 bases not matched to a gene; V was cut back by 8 bases and J by 4 bases. In DNA form, the CDR3 reads TGTGCCAGCTGGGAACTAGCGGGAGTAAGAACACTTAAACAGATATACAATGAGCAGTTCTTC. Translation: CASWELAGVRTLKQIYNEQFF.

The V call is TRBV15, the J call TRBJ1-1; no firm D call. This CDR3 spans 13 amino acids. V lost 2 bases and J 1 base, leaving 5 bases between the germline ends. Germline-derived CDR1 and CDR2 are LNHNV and YYDKDF (reference sequence). CDR3: CATSRYPNTEAFF. Written as DNA, the CDR3 is TGTGCCACCAGCAGATATCCGAACACTGAAGCTTTCTTT.

The chain uses TRBV2 and TRBJ1-1; TRBD1 is a possible D gene (6 bases). Germline V gene sequence: CDR1 SNHLY, CDR2 FYNNEI. The CDR3 sequence is 15 residues long. Trimming shortened V by 5 bases and J by 0 bases, and 13 bases separated the two germline ends. The DNA of the CDR3 is TGTGCCAGCAGTCCGGACAGCGGTTTGAACACTGAAGCTTTCTTT. Its protein product is CASSPDSGLNTEAFF.

The CDR3 sequence is CASSEWVSGGRVKKAFF. The CDR3 nucleotides are TGTGCCAGCAGTGAATGGGTATCAGGGGGGCGGGTAAAAAAAGCTTTCTTT. The chain couples TRBV25-1 to TRBJ1-1; TRBD1 matches at 7 bases. The CDR3 totals 17 residues. Trimming at V came to 1 base and at J to 9 bases, leaving 17 bases not matched to a gene. Germline-derived CDR1 and CDR2 are MGHDK and SYGVNS. Together with reference TRBV25-1 and TRBJ1-1, the CDR3 gives the full variable domain: EADIYQTPRYLVIGTGKKITLECSQTMGHDKMYWYQQDPGMELHLIHYSYGVNSTEKGDLSSESTVSRIRTEHFPLTLESARPSHTSQYLCASSEWVSGGRVKKAFFGQGTRLTVV.

The rearrangement joins TRBV7-9 to TRBJ2-5; 9 bases agree with TRBD1. The V segment lost 5 bases and the J segment 5 bases; nucleotides outside the gene matches: 12. Germline V gene data show CDR1 as SEHNR and CDR2 as FQNEAQ (reference sequence). The CDR3 totals 16 residues. The CDR3 nucleotides are TGTGCCAGCAGCCAACCGGGACAGGGAAGATGGGAGACCCAGTACTTC. Translation gives CASSQPGQGRWETQYF.

This chain joins TRBV30 and TRBJ1-6; D is unclear. V dropped 5 bases and J dropped 1 base, with 6 bases sitting between them. Germline CDR1 is GTSNPN and CDR2 is SVGIG (reference sequence). The CDR3 totals 13 residues. CDR3 residues: CAWRGSYNSPLHF. Here the CDR3 DNA reads TGTGCCTGGCGAGGTTCCTATAATTCACCCCTCCACTTT.